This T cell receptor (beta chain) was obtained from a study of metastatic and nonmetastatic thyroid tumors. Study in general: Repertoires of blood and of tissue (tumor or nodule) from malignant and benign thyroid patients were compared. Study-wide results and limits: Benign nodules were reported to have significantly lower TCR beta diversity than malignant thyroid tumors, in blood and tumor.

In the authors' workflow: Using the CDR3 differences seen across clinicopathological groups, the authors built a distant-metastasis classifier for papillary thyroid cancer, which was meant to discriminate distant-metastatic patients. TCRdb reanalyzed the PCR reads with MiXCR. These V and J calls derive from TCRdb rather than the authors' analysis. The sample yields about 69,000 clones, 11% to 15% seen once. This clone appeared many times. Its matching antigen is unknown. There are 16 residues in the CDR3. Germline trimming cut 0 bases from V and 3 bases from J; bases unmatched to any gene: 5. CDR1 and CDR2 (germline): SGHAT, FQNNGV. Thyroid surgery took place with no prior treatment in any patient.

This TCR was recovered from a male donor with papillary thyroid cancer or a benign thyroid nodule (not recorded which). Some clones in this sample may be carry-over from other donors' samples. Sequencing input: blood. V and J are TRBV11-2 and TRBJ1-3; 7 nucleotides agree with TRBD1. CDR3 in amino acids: CASSLDAGGFGNTIYF. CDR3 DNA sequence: TGTGCCAGCAGCTTAGATGCAGGGGGTTTTGGAAACACCATATATTTT.